This TCR beta chain was profiled in a study of a mutant IDH1 vaccine in newly diagnosed glioma. For this clone: Antigen specificity is unknown.

Profiling relied on immunoSEQ multiplex PCR, and the TCRdb table lists in-frame clones only, not all of them. In the table there are approximately 30,000 clones, around 77% of which are singletons. The germline gives CDR1 SGHAT, CDR2 FQNNGV. The CDR3 length is 13 residues. V was shortened by 5 bases and J by 4 bases, with 11 bases between the two germline ends. Stated time point: week 35, safety follow-up. The content of each vaccine dose was 300 ug of mutant IDH1 20-mer peptide, and topical imiquimod accompanied it. The chain is built from TRBV11-2 and TRBJ2-5; D not certain. This clonotype was sampled from a woman in her thirties with glioma. Some clones in this sample may be carry-over from other donors' samples. The sample in question was PBMCs, obtained from a glioma patient whose treatment included an IDH1 peptide vaccine. The CDR3 nucleotides are TGTGCCAGCAGCGAGTCAGAACCAGAGACCCAGTACTTC. Its translation is CASSESEPETQYF.